Listed below are T cell receptor beta chains from one sample, sequenced in a study of human T cells and chemical hapten exposure. One entry per CDR3 protein, called by TCRdb with MiXCR from the RACE reads. The sample yields under 95,000 distinct CDR3 sequences, 8.5% seen once. The sample in question was whole blood, obtained in connection with sensitization to the hapten diphenylcyclopropenone (DPC). These receptors were taken from a man aged 35-49 years with alopecia areata. Some clones in this sample may be carry-over from other donors' samples. Each CDR3 is given with its conserved first and last residue. D genes are given only for firm matches. Part of the rows lack a size; the others show once, few, many or a class for expanded clones.

clone_size: few; cdr3_length: 14; v_call: TRBV3-1; d_call: TRBD1; j_call: TRBJ1-1; cdr3_nt: TGTGCCAGCAGCCGGGGACAGGGGAACACTGAAGCTTTCTTT; cdr3_aa: CASSRGQGNTEAFF
clone_size: -; cdr3_length: 12; v_call: TRBV29-1; d_call: TRBD1; j_call: TRBJ2-1; cdr3_nt: TGCAGCGTTGAGAGGACAGGGAATGAGCAGTTCTTC; cdr3_aa: CSVERTGNEQFF
clone_size: few; cdr3_length: 15; v_call: TRBV12-3/TRBV12-4; d_call: -; j_call: TRBJ2-3; cdr3_nt: TGTGCCAGCAGACCGGACCTCCCTAGCACAGATACGCAGTATTTT; cdr3_aa: CASRPDLPSTDTQYF
clone_size: many; cdr3_length: 14; v_call: TRBV20-1; d_call: -; j_call: TRBJ1-5; cdr3_nt: TGCAGTGCTAGAAAGATAGGGGACAATCAGCCCCAGCATTTT; cdr3_aa: CSARKIGDNQPQHF
clone_size: many; cdr3_length: 13; v_call: TRBV5-1; d_call: TRBD1; j_call: TRBJ1-1; cdr3_nt: TGCGCCAGCAGCACTGGACAGGGCACTGAAGCTTTCTTT; cdr3_aa: CASSTGQGTEAFF
clone_size: many; cdr3_length: 13; v_call: TRBV4-1; d_call: TRBD1; j_call: TRBJ1-5; cdr3_nt: TGCGCCAGCGGTTACGACAGGGTCCAGCCCCAGCATTTT; cdr3_aa: CASGYDRVQPQHF
clone_size: few; cdr3_length: 14; v_call: TRBV28; d_call: TRBD1; j_call: TRBJ1-2; cdr3_nt: TGTGCCAGCGGAAAGATTGGGACAGGGGTTGGCTACACCTTC; cdr3_aa: CASGKIGTGVGYTF
clone_size: -; cdr3_length: 15; v_call: TRBV7-7; d_call: -; j_call: TRBJ2-5; cdr3_nt: TGTGCTAGCAGCATCGACAGTGGAAACGGAGAGACCCAGTACTTC; cdr3_aa: CASSIDSGNGETQYF
clone_size: many; cdr3_length: 15; v_call: TRBV20-1; d_call: -; j_call: TRBJ1-2; cdr3_nt: TGCAGTGCTAGTTTATTAGGGCAGGGCAGGGATGGCTACACCTTC; cdr3_aa: CSASLLGQGRDGYTF
clone_size: -; cdr3_length: 13; v_call: TRBV5-1; d_call: -; j_call: TRBJ1-4; cdr3_nt: TGCGCCAGCCGCGGCCTAGAAGGGGAAAAACTGTTTTTT; cdr3_aa: CASRGLEGEKLFF
clone_size: many; cdr3_length: 16; v_call: TRBV23-1; d_call: TRBD1; j_call: TRBJ1-2; cdr3_nt: TGCGCCAGCAGTCAGCCCCGCAGGGGGCGACACTATGGCTACACCTTC; cdr3_aa: CASSQPRRGRHYGYTF
clone_size: many; cdr3_length: 14; v_call: TRBV6-1; d_call: -; j_call: TRBJ1-5; cdr3_nt: TGTGCCAGCAGTGTCTCGCTGGGCAATCAGCCCCAGCATTTT; cdr3_aa: CASSVSLGNQPQHF
clone_size: many; cdr3_length: 17; v_call: TRBV6-1; d_call: TRBD1; j_call: TRBJ2-2; cdr3_nt: TGTGCCAGCAGAACCCGGAGGACAGGGGAGAGCACCGGGGAGCTGTTTTTT; cdr3_aa: CASRTRRTGESTGELFF
clone_size: many; cdr3_length: 14; v_call: TRBV7-9; d_call: -; j_call: TRBJ2-3; cdr3_nt: TGTGCCAGCAGCTTAGCTCAGGGCACAGATACGCAGTATTTT; cdr3_aa: CASSLAQGTDTQYF
clone_size: many; cdr3_length: 15; v_call: TRBV5-1; d_call: -; j_call: TRBJ1-4; cdr3_nt: TGCGCCAGCAGCTTGGGCGACAAGCTCGCAGAAAAACTGTTTTTT; cdr3_aa: CASSLGDKLAEKLFF
clone_size: -; cdr3_length: 17; v_call: TRBV25-1; d_call: TRBD2; j_call: TRBJ2-1; cdr3_nt: TGTGCCAGCAGTGAATTATCCGGGACTAGCGGCTACAATGAGCAGTTCTTC; cdr3_aa: CASSELSGTSGYNEQFF
clone_size: few; cdr3_length: 16; v_call: TRBV4-3; d_call: -; j_call: TRBJ1-1; cdr3_nt: TGCGCCAGCAGCCAAGATCCGGGACCGATGAACACTGAAGCTTTCTTT; cdr3_aa: CASSQDPGPMNTEAFF
clone_size: -; cdr3_length: 16; v_call: TRBV12-3/TRBV12-4; d_call: TRBD2; j_call: TRBJ2-3; cdr3_nt: TGTGCCAGCAGACCCACCGGGAATAGCGGGAGAGATACGCAGTATTTT; cdr3_aa: CASRPTGNSGRDTQYF
clone_size: few; cdr3_length: 16; v_call: TRBV14; d_call: TRBD2; j_call: TRBJ2-1; cdr3_nt: TGTGCCAGCAGCCAAAGAGCGGGAGGATCGGCCAATGAGCAGTTCTTC; cdr3_aa: CASSQRAGGSANEQFF
clone_size: -; cdr3_length: 14; v_call: TRBV5-1; d_call: -; j_call: TRBJ2-3; cdr3_nt: TGCGCCAGCAGCTCGGCGGTCTTCACAGATACGCAGTATTTT; cdr3_aa: CASSSAVFTDTQYF
clone_size: -; cdr3_length: 17; v_call: TRBV12-5; d_call: TRBD2; j_call: TRBJ2-1; cdr3_nt: TGTGCTAGTGGTTCCTTGGGGGGGAATTGGGTCCACAATGAGCAGTTCTTC; cdr3_aa: CASGSLGGNWVHNEQFF
clone_size: many; cdr3_length: 17; v_call: TRBV28; d_call: TRBD2; j_call: TRBJ2-3; cdr3_nt: TGTGCCAGCAGTCCCCTCGGACTAGCGGGAGGCCCAGATACGCAGTATTTT; cdr3_aa: CASSPLGLAGGPDTQYF
clone_size: many; cdr3_length: 13; v_call: TRBV28; d_call: TRBD2; j_call: TRBJ2-3; cdr3_nt: TGTGCCAGCACAGCGGGAGTAAGAGATACGCAGTATTTT; cdr3_aa: CASTAGVRDTQYF
clone_size: -; cdr3_length: 13; v_call: TRBV4-3; d_call: -; j_call: TRBJ2-7; cdr3_nt: TGCGCCAGCAGCCAAGAGGGGGGATACGAGCAGTACTTC; cdr3_aa: CASSQEGGYEQYF
clone_size: many; cdr3_length: 13; v_call: TRBV5-1; d_call: TRBD1; j_call: TRBJ1-2; cdr3_nt: TGCGCCAGCAGCCTCCGACAGGGGGAAGGCTACACCTTC; cdr3_aa: CASSLRQGEGYTF
clone_size: few; cdr3_length: 15; v_call: TRBV5-1; d_call: -; j_call: TRBJ2-4; cdr3_nt: TGCGCCAGCAGCTTGGAGCCGAATACCAAAAACATTCAGTACTTC; cdr3_aa: CASSLEPNTKNIQYF
clone_size: few; cdr3_length: 14; v_call: TRBV14; d_call: TRBD2; j_call: TRBJ2-5; cdr3_nt: TGTGCCAGCAGCCAAGGCGGGAGGTTCGAGACCCAGTACTTC; cdr3_aa: CASSQGGRFETQYF
clone_size: many; cdr3_length: 14; v_call: TRBV29-1; d_call: TRBD1; j_call: TRBJ1-2; cdr3_nt: TGCAGCGTTGAAGATCAGGAGGGGGCAAGTGGCTACACCTTC; cdr3_aa: CSVEDQEGASGYTF
clone_size: few; cdr3_length: 14; v_call: TRBV5-1; d_call: -; j_call: TRBJ2-5; cdr3_nt: TGCGCCAGCAGCACCGGACGGTCACAAGAGACCCAGTACTTC; cdr3_aa: CASSTGRSQETQYF
clone_size: many; cdr3_length: 16; v_call: TRBV5-1; d_call: TRBD1; j_call: TRBJ1-6; cdr3_nt: TGCGCCAGCAGCCAGACCGGGACAGCCAATAATTCACCCCTCCACTTT; cdr3_aa: CASSQTGTANNSPLHF
clone_size: -; cdr3_length: 13; v_call: TRBV12-3/TRBV12-4; d_call: -; j_call: TRBJ1-2; cdr3_nt: TGTGCCAGCAGTCAACAGCAGAACTATGGCTACACCTTC; cdr3_aa: CASSQQQNYGYTF
clone_size: -; cdr3_length: 17; v_call: TRBV28; d_call: -; j_call: TRBJ1-6; cdr3_nt: TGTGCCAGCAGTTTACCAACCAACAGGGCCCAGAATTCACCCCTCCACTTT; cdr3_aa: CASSLPTNRAQNSPLHF
clone_size: many; cdr3_length: 16; v_call: TRBV7-2; d_call: -; j_call: TRBJ1-5; cdr3_nt: TGTGCCAGCAGCTTATACAGGGCCTATAGCAATCAGCCCCAGCATTTT; cdr3_aa: CASSLYRAYSNQPQHF
clone_size: -; cdr3_length: 14; v_call: TRBV11-3; d_call: TRBD2; j_call: TRBJ2-3; cdr3_nt: TGTGCCAGCAAGGCGGGAGGGGGCACAGATACGCAGTATTTT; cdr3_aa: CASKAGGGTDTQYF
clone_size: many; cdr3_length: 13; v_call: TRBV14; d_call: -; j_call: TRBJ2-6; cdr3_nt: TGTGCCAGCAGGCTGTCTGGGGCCAACGTCCTGACTTTC; cdr3_aa: CASRLSGANVLTF
clone_size: -; cdr3_length: 13; v_call: TRBV5-6; d_call: -; j_call: TRBJ2-3; cdr3_nt: TGTGCCAGCAGTCCCGGACTAACCCTAACGCAGTATTTT; cdr3_aa: CASSPGLTLTQYF
clone_size: many; cdr3_length: 17; v_call: TRBV28; d_call: -; j_call: TRBJ2-4; cdr3_nt: TGTGCCAGCAGTTTAATTTTTCGGGGGGCTGAGAAAAACATTCAGTACTTC; cdr3_aa: CASSLIFRGAEKNIQYF
clone_size: few; cdr3_length: 13; v_call: TRBV27; d_call: TRBD1; j_call: TRBJ1-2; cdr3_nt: TGTGCCAGCAGTACCAGGGGGAGGGGTGGCTACACCTTC; cdr3_aa: CASSTRGRGGYTF
clone_size: many; cdr3_length: 13; v_call: TRBV20-1; d_call: TRBD2; j_call: TRBJ2-3; cdr3_nt: TGCAGTGCTAGGAGCGGGGGCGCGGATACGCAGTATTTT; cdr3_aa: CSARSGGADTQYF
clone_size: few; cdr3_length: 15; v_call: TRBV6-2/TRBV6-3; d_call: -; j_call: TRBJ1-4; cdr3_nt: TGTGCCAGCAGTTACCCCGGGTTCCTGAATGAAAAACTGTTTTTT; cdr3_aa: CASSYPGFLNEKLFF
clone_size: many; cdr3_length: 14; v_call: TRBV2; d_call: -; j_call: TRBJ1-4; cdr3_nt: TGTGCCAGCAAATCAGGGGCAACTAATGAAAAACTGTTTTTT; cdr3_aa: CASKSGATNEKLFF
clone_size: few; cdr3_length: 13; v_call: TRBV10-3; d_call: -; j_call: TRBJ2-1; cdr3_nt: TGTGCCATCAGTGATACTCACTACAATGAGCAGTTCTTC; cdr3_aa: CAISDTHYNEQFF
clone_size: -; cdr3_length: 18; v_call: TRBV20-1; d_call: -; j_call: TRBJ2-6; cdr3_nt: TGCAGTGCTAGTTCCCACCAGGGGAATAGCTCTGGGGCCAACGTCCTGACTTTC; cdr3_aa: CSASSHQGNSSGANVLTF
clone_size: few; cdr3_length: 13; v_call: TRBV10-3; d_call: -; j_call: TRBJ2-3; cdr3_nt: TGTGCCATCAGTGAAGGTGGGCCAGATACGCAGTATTTT; cdr3_aa: CAISEGGPDTQYF
clone_size: many; cdr3_length: 15; v_call: TRBV7-2; d_call: TRBD1; j_call: TRBJ1-5; cdr3_nt: TGTGCCAGCAGCTGGGACCAGGGGGCGTCTCAGCCCCAGCATTTT; cdr3_aa: CASSWDQGASQPQHF
clone_size: many; cdr3_length: 16; v_call: TRBV29-1; d_call: TRBD2; j_call: TRBJ2-7; cdr3_nt: TGCAGCGTTGAAACCGGGACTAGCGGGAGTGCGTACGAGCAGTACTTC; cdr3_aa: CSVETGTSGSAYEQYF
clone_size: -; cdr3_length: 15; v_call: TRBV7-9; d_call: -; j_call: TRBJ2-1; cdr3_nt: TGTGCCAGCAGCAGGGACTTGGCAGGTTGGAATGAGCAGTTCTTC; cdr3_aa: CASSRDLAGWNEQFF
clone_size: few; cdr3_length: 19; v_call: TRBV24-1; d_call: TRBD1; j_call: TRBJ2-1; cdr3_nt: TGTGCCACCAGTGATTGGGGCAGGGGGCGGTTGGGGTCCTACAATGAGCAGTTCTTC; cdr3_aa: CATSDWGRGRLGSYNEQFF
clone_size: many; cdr3_length: 18; v_call: TRBV20-1; d_call: TRBD1; j_call: TRBJ1-5; cdr3_nt: TGCAGTGCTAGAGATTTTACCCGGACAGGTGGCGTGGATCAGCCCCAGCATTTT; cdr3_aa: CSARDFTRTGGVDQPQHF
clone_size: few; cdr3_length: 15; v_call: TRBV5-1; d_call: TRBD2; j_call: TRBJ2-7; cdr3_nt: TGCGCCAGCAGCCCTCCACTAGCGGGAGCAGACGAGCAGTACTTC; cdr3_aa: CASSPPLAGADEQYF
clone_size: few; cdr3_length: 13; v_call: TRBV6-2/TRBV6-3; d_call: -; j_call: TRBJ2-5; cdr3_nt: TGTGCCAGCAGTTACTCTTTCCAAGAGACCCAGTACTTC; cdr3_aa: CASSYSFQETQYF
clone_size: -; cdr3_length: 15; v_call: TRBV7-2; d_call: TRBD2; j_call: TRBJ2-1; cdr3_nt: TGTGCCAGCAGCCCCCCTCCTAGCGGGATTAATGAGCAGTTCTTC; cdr3_aa: CASSPPPSGINEQFF
clone_size: -; cdr3_length: 15; v_call: TRBV23-1; d_call: -; j_call: TRBJ2-3; cdr3_nt: TGCGCCAGCAGTCAACCAAGGACAGCTAGGTATACGCAGTATTTT; cdr3_aa: CASSQPRTARYTQYF
clone_size: -; cdr3_length: 12; v_call: TRBV10-3; d_call: -; j_call: TRBJ2-1; cdr3_nt: TGTGCCATCAGTGGGGGGACCCATGAGCAGTTCTTC; cdr3_aa: CAISGGTHEQFF
clone_size: many; cdr3_length: 15; v_call: TRBV6-6; d_call: -; j_call: TRBJ1-2; cdr3_nt: TGTGCCAGCAGTTTTAGACAGGTTAGGAACTATGGCTACACCTTC; cdr3_aa: CASSFRQVRNYGYTF